This TCR beta chain was sequenced during a study of patients and donors after allogeneic stem cell transplantation. TCRdb re-called the RT-PCR reads with MiXCR, one entry per CDR3 protein. This sample has hundreds of thousands of distinct CDR3 sequences, with 16% found just once. This clonotype came up a few times. This CDR3 contains 14 residues. V lost 3 bases, J lost 5 bases, and 13 bases lay in between. CDR1 and CDR2 (germline): SGHTA, FQGNSA. Material for sequencing was blood, either unsorted or a sorted T cell fraction (not recorded which). This rearrangement joins TRBV7-2 to TRBJ2-5; D unresolved. This receptor was taken from a human donor who was either an allogeneic HSCT recipient or a stem cell or donor lymphocyte infusion donor (not recorded which). It is not recorded whose cells these are; they may come from a transplant donor. The CDR3 protein is CASSLITGAETQYF. The CDR3 nucleotides are TGTGCCAGCAGCTTGATCACCGGAGCTGAGACCCAGTACTTC.